This paragraph reports one TCR beta chain. A multiplex PCR was run with 60 Vbeta primers and 13 Jbeta primers. The method was immunoSEQ multiplex PCR; TCRdb's version includes in-frame clones alone and lacks a portion of them. The table shows about 160,000 clones, with approximately 81% occurring only once. This record belongs to a study of cytomegalovirus exposure and HLA in healthy donors. Per germline, CDR1 KGHSH and CDR2 LQKENI. Trimming removed 5 bases from V and 7 bases from J; junction bases left unmatched: 7. This CDR3 is 14 amino acids long. Sequenced input: PBMCs. This clonotype was obtained from a boy aged 2 to 10 in good health and CMV-seronegative. V and J are TRBV18 and TRBJ2-7; 11 bases agree with TRBD1. CDR3 protein: CASSFGQGAVEQYF. The CDR3, as DNA: TGTGCCAGCTCATTCGGACAGGGGGCGGTTGAGCAGTACTTC.